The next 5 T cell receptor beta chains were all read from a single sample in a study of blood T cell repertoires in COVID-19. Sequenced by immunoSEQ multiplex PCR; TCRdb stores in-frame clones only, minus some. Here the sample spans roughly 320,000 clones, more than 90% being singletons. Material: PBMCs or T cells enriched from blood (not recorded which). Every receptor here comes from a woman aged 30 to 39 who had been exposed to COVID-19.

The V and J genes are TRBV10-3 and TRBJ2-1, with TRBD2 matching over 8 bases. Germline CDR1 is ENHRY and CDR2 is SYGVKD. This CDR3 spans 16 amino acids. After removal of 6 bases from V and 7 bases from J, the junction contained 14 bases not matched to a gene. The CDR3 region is CAISAGLAPGENEQFF. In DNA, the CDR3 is TGTGCCATCAGCGCCGGACTAGCCCCCGGGGAGAATGAGCAGTTCTTC.

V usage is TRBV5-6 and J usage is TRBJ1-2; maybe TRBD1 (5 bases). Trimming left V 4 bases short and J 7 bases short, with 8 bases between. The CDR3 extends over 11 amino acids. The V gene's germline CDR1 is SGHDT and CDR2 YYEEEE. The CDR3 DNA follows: TGTGCCAGCAGCAGACAGATTGGCTACACCTTC. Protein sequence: CASSRQIGYTF.

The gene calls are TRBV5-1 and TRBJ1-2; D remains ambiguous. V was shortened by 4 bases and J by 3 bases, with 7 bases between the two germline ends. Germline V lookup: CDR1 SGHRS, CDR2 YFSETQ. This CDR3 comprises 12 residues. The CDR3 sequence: CASSPEDYGYTF. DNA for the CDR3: TGCGCCAGCAGCCCCGAGGACTATGGCTACACCTTC. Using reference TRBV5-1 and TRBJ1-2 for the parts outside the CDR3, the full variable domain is KAGVTQTPRYLIKTRGQQVTLSCSPISGHRSVSWYQQTPGQGLQFLFEYFSETQRNKGNFPGRFSGRQFSNSRSEMNVSTLELGDSALYLCASSPEDYGYTFGSGTRLTVV.

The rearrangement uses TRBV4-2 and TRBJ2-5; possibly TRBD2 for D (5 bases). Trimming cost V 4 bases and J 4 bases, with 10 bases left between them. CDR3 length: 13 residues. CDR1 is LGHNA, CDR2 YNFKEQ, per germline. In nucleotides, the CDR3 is TGTGCCAGCAGCCGACTTGGAGGAGAGACCCAGTACTTC. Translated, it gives CASSRLGGETQYF.

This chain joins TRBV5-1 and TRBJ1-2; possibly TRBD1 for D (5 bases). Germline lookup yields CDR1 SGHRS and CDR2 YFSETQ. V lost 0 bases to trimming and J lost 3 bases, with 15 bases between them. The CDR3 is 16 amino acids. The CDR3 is CASSLVGSGRDYGYTF. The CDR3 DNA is TGCGCCAGCAGCTTGGTCGGTTCGGGCAGGGACTATGGCTACACCTTC.